These T cell receptor beta chains were read from a single sample in a study of T cell responses to AZD1222 COVID-19 vaccine. Profiling relied on immunoSEQ multiplex PCR, and the TCRdb table lists in-frame clones only, not all of them. The sample has around 150,000 clones, about 92% seen once. The sample consisted of peripheral blood, taken 28 days after the second AZD1222 dose. Receptors originate from an adult who received the AZD1222 COVID-19 vaccine. The CDR3 runs from the conserved cysteine through the conserved F or W. D genes are given only for firm matches. The size entry is marked missing in some rows and otherwise reads once, few, many or a size class.

D gene: -
V gene: TRBV6-1
J gene: TRBJ1-2
clone size: -
CDR3 length: 15
CDR3 DNA: TGTGCCAGCAGTGAGGGGGGCTCGGAAAGCTATGGCTACACCTTC
CDR3 protein: CASSEGGSESYGYTF

D gene: -
V gene: TRBV5-1
J gene: TRBJ1-3
clone size: -
CDR3 length: 13
CDR3 DNA: TGCGCCAGCAGCGACAGCCCAGGAAACACCATATATTTT
CDR3 protein: CASSDSPGNTIYF

D gene: -
V gene: TRBV19
J gene: TRBJ2-7
clone size: -
CDR3 length: 12
CDR3 DNA: TGTGCCAGTAGTGAACAGGGAGGCGAGCAGTACTTC
CDR3 protein: CASSEQGGEQYF

D gene: TRBD1
V gene: TRBV5-6
J gene: TRBJ2-2
clone size: -
CDR3 length: 16
CDR3 DNA: TGTGCCAGCAGCCGACGACAGGGCCTAAACACCGGGGAGCTGTTTTTT
CDR3 protein: CASSRRQGLNTGELFF

D gene: -
V gene: TRBV19
J gene: TRBJ1-1
clone size: -
CDR3 length: 15
CDR3 DNA: TGTGCCAGTAGTATAGGTTCTTTCGGTAACACTGAAGCTTTCTTT
CDR3 protein: CASSIGSFGNTEAFF

D gene: TRBD2
V gene: TRBV7-8
J gene: TRBJ2-7
clone size: once
CDR3 length: 15
CDR3 DNA: TGTGCCAGCAGCTTAGGGGACTACCAGGACTACGAGCAGTACTTC
CDR3 protein: CASSLGDYQDYEQYF

D gene: -
V gene: TRBV5-6
J gene: TRBJ1-5
clone size: -
CDR3 length: 14
CDR3 DNA: TGTGCCAGCAGCCACCGATATAGCAATCAGCCCCAGCATTTT
CDR3 protein: CASSHRYSNQPQHF

D gene: TRBD1
V gene: TRBV6-5
J gene: TRBJ1-5
clone size: once
CDR3 length: 15
CDR3 DNA: TGTGCCAGCAGTTCGACAGGGGGCCGGGATCAGCCCCAGCATTTT
CDR3 protein: CASSSTGGRDQPQHF

D gene: TRBD1
V gene: TRBV5-1
J gene: TRBJ1-1
clone size: once
CDR3 length: 16
CDR3 DNA: TGCGCCAGCAGCATCGGGACAGGGCGTTTGGGCACTGAAGCTTTCTTT
CDR3 protein: CASSIGTGRLGTEAFF

D gene: -
V gene: TRBV5-1
J gene: TRBJ2-1
clone size: -
CDR3 length: 17
CDR3 DNA: TGCGCCAGCAGCCTAGTGCGGGACGCTAGCTCCTACAATGAGCAGTTCTTC
CDR3 protein: CASSLVRDASSYNEQFF

D gene: -
V gene: TRBV4-2
J gene: TRBJ1-4
clone size: -
CDR3 length: 16
CDR3 DNA: TGTGCCAGCAGCCAAGAGTCTGAGCAGGGTGGGGAAAAACTGTTTTTT
CDR3 protein: CASSQESEQGGEKLFF

D gene: TRBD2
V gene: TRBV5-1
J gene: TRBJ2-3
clone size: -
CDR3 length: 17
CDR3 DNA: TGCGCCAGCAGCTTGGCCGAGGCGGGAGTAGGGACAGATACGCAGTATTTT
CDR3 protein: CASSLAEAGVGTDTQYF

D gene: -
V gene: TRBV5-8
J gene: TRBJ2-7
clone size: -
CDR3 length: 15
CDR3 DNA: TGTGCCAGCAGCACTCCGGGACATTATCACTACGAGCAGTACTTC
CDR3 protein: CASSTPGHYHYEQYF

D gene: -
V gene: TRBV24-1
J gene: TRBJ2-2
clone size: -
CDR3 length: 16
CDR3 DNA: TGTGCCACCAGTGACCTGACAGGTCCGGCGACCGGGGAGCTGTTTTTT
CDR3 protein: CATSDLTGPATGELFF

D gene: -
V gene: TRBV7-2
J gene: TRBJ1-5
clone size: -
CDR3 length: 14
CDR3 DNA: TGTGCCAGCAGCTTATCTTATAGCAATCAGCCCCAGCATTTT
CDR3 protein: CASSLSYSNQPQHF